The sequence of this T cell receptor (beta chain) was determined in a study of blood T cell repertoires in COVID-19. Study-wide background: Acute and convalescent COVID-19 samples came from the United States, Italy and Spain. PBMCs, B-cell-depleted T cells, or T cells were the source of the cDNA or gDNA that made up the material.

Those who participated ranged in age from about 18 to 89 years and resided in about two dozen US areas. Allocation to cohorts depended on clinical history reported by the participants. This CDR3 region has 16 residues. Trimming removed 6 bases from V and 8 bases from J; junction bases left unmatched: 16. CDR1 and CDR2 (germline): MNHNY, SVGAGI (reference sequence). The protocol was immunoSEQ multiplex PCR, while the TCRdb copy is restricted to in-frame clones and leaves out a portion. The sample gives approximately 220,000 clones, 83% of which show up once; 4.8% is in the top ten. Sequenced input: PBMCs or T cells enriched from blood (not recorded which). This sequence originates from a woman between 50 and 59 years old who had been exposed to COVID-19. The genes are TRBV6-6 and TRBJ2-4; 7 bases are shared with TRBD1. The CDR3 reads CASSTQTRDSRDIQYF. The CDR3 nucleotides are TGTGCCAGCAGCACTCAAACAAGGGACAGTAGGGACATTCAGTACTTC.